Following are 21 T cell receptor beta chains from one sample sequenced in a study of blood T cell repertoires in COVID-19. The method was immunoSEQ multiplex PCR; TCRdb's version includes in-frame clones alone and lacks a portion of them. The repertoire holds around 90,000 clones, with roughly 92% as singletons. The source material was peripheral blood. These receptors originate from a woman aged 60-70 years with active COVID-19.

The CDR3 reads CASSLGGLAGGLAYNEQFF. In DNA form, the CDR3 reads TGTGCCAGCAGCTTAGGTGGACTAGCGGGGGGGCTAGCATACAATGAGCAGTTCTTC. This chain links TRBV7-2 with TRBJ2-1; 15 bases map to TRBD2. This CDR3 region has 19 residues. Trimming took 1 base from V and 4 from J; bases not matched to a gene: 8. CDR1 and CDR2 (germline): SGHTA, FQGNSA.

This CDR3 reads CASSLSQRNEKLFF. In nucleotides, the CDR3 is TGCGCCAGCAGCTTGAGCCAGCGTAATGAAAAACTGTTTTTT. V gene TRBV5-1 combines with J gene TRBJ1-4, with D uncertain. The V end was cut by 1 base, the J end by 4 bases, with 8 bases between. The CDR3 sequence is 14 residues long. The V gene's germline CDR1 is SGHRS and CDR2 YFSETQ. Full variable domain (missing parts from reference TRBV5-1 and TRBJ1-4): KAGVTQTPRYLIKTRGQQVTLSCSPISGHRSVSWYQQTPGQGLQFLFEYFSETQRNKGNFPGRFSGRQFSNSRSEMNVSTLELGDSALYLCASSLSQRNEKLFFGSGTQLSVL.

The CDR3 reads CASSSRGAFGYTF. The DNA of the CDR3 is TGTGCCAGCAGCAGTCGGGGGGCCTTTGGCTACACCTTC. The rearrangement uses TRBV14 and TRBJ1-2; D may be TRBD1 (6 bases). The CDR3 sequence is 13 residues long. CDR1 SGHDN and CDR2 FVKESK come from the germline V gene. The germline V and J ends were trimmed by 5 bases and 7 bases, with 14 bases remaining between them.

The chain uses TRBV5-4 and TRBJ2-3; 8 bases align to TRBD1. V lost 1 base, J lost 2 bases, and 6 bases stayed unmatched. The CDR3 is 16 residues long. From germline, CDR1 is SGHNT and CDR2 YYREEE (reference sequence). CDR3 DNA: TGTGCCAGCAGCTTGCAGACAGGGGCCCTCACAGATACGCAGTATTTT. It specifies CASSLQTGALTDTQYF.

The CDR3 DNA follows: TGTGCCAGCCAGACCGGGACATCCGGAAACACCATATATTTT. Translating it yields CASQTGTSGNTIYF. The chain uses TRBV6-5 and TRBJ1-3; D perhaps matches TRBD1 (6 bases). V was cut by 8 bases and J by 4 bases, with 15 bases left in between. The CDR3 is 14 amino acids. Germline CDR1 is MNHEY and CDR2 is SVGAGI.

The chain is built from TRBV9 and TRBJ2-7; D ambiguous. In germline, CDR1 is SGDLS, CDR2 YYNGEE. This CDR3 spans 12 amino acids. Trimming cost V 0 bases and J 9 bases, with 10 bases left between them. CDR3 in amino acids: CASSVGQVGQYF. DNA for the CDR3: TGTGCCAGCAGCGTAGGCCAAGTCGGGCAGTACTTC.

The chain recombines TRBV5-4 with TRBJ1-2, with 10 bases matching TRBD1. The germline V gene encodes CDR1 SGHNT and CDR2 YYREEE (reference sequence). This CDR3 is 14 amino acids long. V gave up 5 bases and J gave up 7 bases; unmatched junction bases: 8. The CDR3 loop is CASRPGQGRSGYTF. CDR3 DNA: TGTGCCAGCAGGCCGGGACAGGGGAGGTCTGGCTACACCTTC.

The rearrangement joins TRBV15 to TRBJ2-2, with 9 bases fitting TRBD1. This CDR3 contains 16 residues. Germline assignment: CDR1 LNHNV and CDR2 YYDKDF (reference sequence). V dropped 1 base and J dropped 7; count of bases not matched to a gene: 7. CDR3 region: CATSRGGDRVDGELFF. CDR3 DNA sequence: TGTGCCACCAGCAGAGGTGGGGACAGGGTGGACGGGGAGCTGTTTTTT. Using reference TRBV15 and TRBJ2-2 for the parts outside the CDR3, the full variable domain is DAMVIQNPRYQVTQFGKPVTLSCSQTLNHNVMYWYQQKSSQAPKLLFHYYDKDFNNEADTPDNFQSRRPNTSFCFLDIRSPGLGDTAMYLCATSRGGDRVDGELFFGEGSRLTVL.

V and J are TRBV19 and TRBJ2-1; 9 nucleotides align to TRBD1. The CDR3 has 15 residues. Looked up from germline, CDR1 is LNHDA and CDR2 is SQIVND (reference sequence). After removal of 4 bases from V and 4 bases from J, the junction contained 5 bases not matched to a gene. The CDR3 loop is CASSTGTGRYNEQFF. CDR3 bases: TGTGCCAGTAGTACCGGGACAGGGAGATACAATGAGCAGTTCTTC.

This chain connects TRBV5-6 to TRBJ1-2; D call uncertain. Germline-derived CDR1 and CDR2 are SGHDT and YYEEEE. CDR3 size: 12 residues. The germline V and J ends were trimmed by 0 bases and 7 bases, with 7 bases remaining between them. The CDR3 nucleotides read TGTGCCAGCAGCTTGGGGACTTTTGGCTACACCTTC. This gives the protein CASSLGTFGYTF. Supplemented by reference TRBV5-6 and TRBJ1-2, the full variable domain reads DAGVTQSPTHLIKTRGQQVTLRCSPKSGHDTVSWYQQALGQGPQFIFQYYEEEERQRGNFPDRFSGHQFPNYSSELNVNALLLGDSALYLCASSLGTFGYTFGSGTRLTVV.

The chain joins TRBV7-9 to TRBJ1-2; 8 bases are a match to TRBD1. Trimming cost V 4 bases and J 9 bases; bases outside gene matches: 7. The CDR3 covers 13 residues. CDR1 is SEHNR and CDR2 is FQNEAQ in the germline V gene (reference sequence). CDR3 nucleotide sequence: TGTGCCAGCAGCTATGGACAGGGTTCACGCTACACCTTC. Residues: CASSYGQGSRYTF.

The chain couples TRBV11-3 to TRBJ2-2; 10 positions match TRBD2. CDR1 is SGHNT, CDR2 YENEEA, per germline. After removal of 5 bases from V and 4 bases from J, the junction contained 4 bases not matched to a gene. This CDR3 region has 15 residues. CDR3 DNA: TGTGCCAGCAGCCAGCTAGCGGGAGCCACCGGGGAGCTGTTTTTT. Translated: CASSQLAGATGELFF.

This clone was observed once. CDR3 DNA sequence: TGTGCCAGCAGTTTGGTCAGCTCCTACGAGCAGTACTTC. As protein: CASSLVSSYEQYF. This sequence joins TRBV28 and TRBJ2-7; D remains unclear. CDR1 is MDHEN and CDR2 is SYDVKM in the germline V gene. V lost 3 bases, J lost 0 bases, and 6 bases lay in between. CDR3 length equals 13 residues.

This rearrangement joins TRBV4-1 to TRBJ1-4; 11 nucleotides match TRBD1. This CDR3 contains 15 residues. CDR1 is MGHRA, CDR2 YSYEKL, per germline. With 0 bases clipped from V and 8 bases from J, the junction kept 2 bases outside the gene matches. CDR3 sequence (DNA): TGCGCCAGCAGCCAAGAAGGGACAGGGGGAGAAAAACTGTTTTTT. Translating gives CASSQEGTGGEKLFF.

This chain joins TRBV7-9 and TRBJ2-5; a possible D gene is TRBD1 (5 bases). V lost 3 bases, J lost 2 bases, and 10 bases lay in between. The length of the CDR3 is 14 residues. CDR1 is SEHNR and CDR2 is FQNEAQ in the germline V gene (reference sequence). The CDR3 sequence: CASSFRGEQETQYF. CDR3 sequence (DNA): TGTGCCAGCAGCTTTAGGGGCGAGCAAGAGACCCAGTACTTC.

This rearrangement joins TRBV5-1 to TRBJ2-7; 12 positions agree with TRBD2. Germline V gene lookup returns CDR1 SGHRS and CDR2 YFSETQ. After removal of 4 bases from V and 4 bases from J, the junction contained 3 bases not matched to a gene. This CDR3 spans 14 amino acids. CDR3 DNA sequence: TGCGCCAGCAGCAGGACTAGCGGGATGTACGAGCAGTACTTC. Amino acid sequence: CASSRTSGMYEQYF.

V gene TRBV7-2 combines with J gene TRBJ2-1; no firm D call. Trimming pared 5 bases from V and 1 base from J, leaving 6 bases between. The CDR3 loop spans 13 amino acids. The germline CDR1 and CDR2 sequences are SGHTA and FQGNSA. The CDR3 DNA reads TGTGCCAGCAGCCCAGCGTCCTACAATGAGCAGTTCTTC. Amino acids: CASSPASYNEQFF.

For the CDR3, the DNA is TGTGCCAGCAGTTACTCGCGGGGGTTCCCTGGCTACACCTTC. It encodes CASSYSRGFPGYTF. The chain has TRBV6-2 or TRBV6-3 and TRBJ1-2; tentatively, D is TRBD1 (5 bases). This CDR3 is 14 amino acids long. In germline, CDR1 is MNHEY, CDR2 SVGEGT. Trimming removed 0 bases at V and 7 bases at J, with 12 bases between.

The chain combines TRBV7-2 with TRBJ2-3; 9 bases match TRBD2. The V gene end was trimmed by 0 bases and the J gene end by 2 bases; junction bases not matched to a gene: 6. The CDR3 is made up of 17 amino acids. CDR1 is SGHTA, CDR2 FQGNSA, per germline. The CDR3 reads CASSLAPAGGFTDTQYF. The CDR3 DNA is TGTGCCAGCAGCTTAGCGCCTGCGGGGGGGTTCACAGATACGCAGTATTTT. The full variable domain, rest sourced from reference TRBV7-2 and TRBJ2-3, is GAGVSQSPSNKVTEKGKDVELRCDPISGHTALYWYRQSLGQGLEFLIYFQGNSAPDKSGLPSDRFSAERTGGSVSTLTIQRTQQEDSAVYLCASSLAPAGGFTDTQYFGPGTRLTVL.

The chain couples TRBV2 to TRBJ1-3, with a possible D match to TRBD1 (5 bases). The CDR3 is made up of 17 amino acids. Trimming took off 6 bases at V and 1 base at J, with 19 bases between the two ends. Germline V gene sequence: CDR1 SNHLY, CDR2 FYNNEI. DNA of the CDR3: TGTGCCAGCAGGGTCGGTCTTACAGGAATATCTGGAAACACCATATATTTT. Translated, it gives CASRVGLTGISGNTIYF.

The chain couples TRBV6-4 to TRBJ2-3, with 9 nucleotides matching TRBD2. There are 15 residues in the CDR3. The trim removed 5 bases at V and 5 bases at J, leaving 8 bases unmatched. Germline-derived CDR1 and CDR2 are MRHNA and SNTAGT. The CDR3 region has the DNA TGTGCCAGCAGTTATTCCTATAGCGGGAGAGATACGCAGTATTTT. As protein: CASSYSYSGRDTQYF.